This TCR beta chain was found in a study of T cell repertoires in cytomegalovirus infection. Study-level information: Public TCR beta signatures indicated both CMV infection and matching HLA type. Study outcomes and limitations: People with CMV and the relevant HLA were identified by cumulative public TCR beta family frequency. The ex vivo response was dominated by HLA-C-restricted CMV-specific TCR beta clonotypes.

TCRdb processed the reads anew with MiXCR; each CDR3 protein has one entry. This sample has around 200,000 distinct CDR3 sequences, with 17% found just once. Of note for this clonotype: Antigen unknown.

This sequence was found in a human donor in good health (CMV status not recorded). Some clones in this sample may be carry-over from other donors' samples. Sequenced material: CD8+ T cells from PBMCs.

The CDR3 nucleotides read TGTGCCAGCAGTCCCGGGACTTTTCACCGTGATGGCTACACCTTC. This sequence encodes CASSPGTFHRDGYTF. The chain recombines TRBV6-2 or TRBV6-3 with TRBJ1-2; the D gene is possibly TRBD1 (5 bases). With 5 bases removed from V and 6 bases from J, the gap between germline ends came to 19 bases. The CDR3 has 15 residues. Germline-derived CDR1 and CDR2 are MNHEY and SVGEGT.